The clone carrying this T cell receptor (beta chain) was seen many times. Its antigen is currently unknown. The data belong to a study of read filtering for tumor transcriptome and immune sequencing. General study points: RNA-seq captured clonotypes less deeply and reliably than IR-seq.

The germline V gene encodes CDR1 DFQATT and CDR2 SNEGSKA (reference sequence). The CDR3 spans 14 residues. Between the trimmed V and J ends, which lost 1 base and 5 bases, there was a span of 11 bases. The library was built from 400 to 500 ng RNA with molecular barcoded adaptors for alpha/delta and beta/gamma chains. Each CDR3 protein gets one entry after TCRdb re-called the reads with MiXCR. Counted here are 50,000 to 65,000 distinct CDR3 sequences, roughly 18% occurring once; the ten biggest clones make up about 11%. The TCR comes from a donor at least 40 years old with multiple myeloma. Sequenced material: a population of CD138-negative cells sorted from bone marrow. The chain is built from TRBV20-1 and TRBJ2-2; weak D call: TRBD1 (5 bases). CDR3 nucleotides: TGCAGTGCTAGAGCCCTGACAGATACCGGGGAGCTGTTTTTT. Translated, it gives CSARALTDTGELFF.